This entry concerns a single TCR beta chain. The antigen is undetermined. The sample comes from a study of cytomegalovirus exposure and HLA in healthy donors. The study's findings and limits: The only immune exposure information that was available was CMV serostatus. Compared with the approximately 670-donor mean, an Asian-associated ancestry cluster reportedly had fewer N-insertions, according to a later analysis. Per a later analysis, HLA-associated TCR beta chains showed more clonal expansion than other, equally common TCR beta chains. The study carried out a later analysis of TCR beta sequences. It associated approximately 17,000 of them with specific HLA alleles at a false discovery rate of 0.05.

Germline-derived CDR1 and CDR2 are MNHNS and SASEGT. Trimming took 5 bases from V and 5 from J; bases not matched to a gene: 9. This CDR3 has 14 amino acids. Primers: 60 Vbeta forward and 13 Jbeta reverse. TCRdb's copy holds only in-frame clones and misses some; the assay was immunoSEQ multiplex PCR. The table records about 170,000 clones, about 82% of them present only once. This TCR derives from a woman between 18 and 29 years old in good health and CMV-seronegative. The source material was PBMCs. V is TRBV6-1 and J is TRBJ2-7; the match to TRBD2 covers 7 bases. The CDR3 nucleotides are TGTGCCAGCAGTATCCGACTAGCTCCCGACGAGCAGTACTTC. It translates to CASSIRLAPDEQYF.